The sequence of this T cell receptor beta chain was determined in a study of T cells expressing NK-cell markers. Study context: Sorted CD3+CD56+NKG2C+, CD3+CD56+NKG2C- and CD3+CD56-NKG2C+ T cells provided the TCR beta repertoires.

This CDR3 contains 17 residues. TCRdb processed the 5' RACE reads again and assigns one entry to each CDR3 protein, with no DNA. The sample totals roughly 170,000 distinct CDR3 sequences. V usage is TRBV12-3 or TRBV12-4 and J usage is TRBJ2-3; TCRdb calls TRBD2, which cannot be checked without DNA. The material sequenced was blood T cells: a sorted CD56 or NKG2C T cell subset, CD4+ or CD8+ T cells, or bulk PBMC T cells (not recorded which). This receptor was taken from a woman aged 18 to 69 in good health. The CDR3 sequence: CASSFRASGRVADTQYF.